This TCR beta chain was retrieved from a study of control samples from healthy donors and cancer patients. Libraries were prepared by immunoSEQ multiplex PCR; TCRdb keeps only in-frame clonotypes and omits some of them. This repertoire shows 24,000 or so clones, around 83% found once; its top ten account for approximately 40%. The V and J ends lost 8 bases and 6 bases, in that order; junction bases with no gene match: 10. Germline V lookup: CDR1 SQVTM, CDR2 ANQGSEA. The CDR3 totals 16 residues. This TCR derives from a man aged 55-75 years with head and neck cancer. The sample taken for sequencing was PBMCs. The chain carries TRBV29-1 and TRBJ2-1; 16 bases agree with TRBD2. As DNA, the CDR3 is TGCAGCTTGGGACTAGCGGGAGGGCCAAGTGTCAATGAGCAGTTCTTC. This gives the protein CSLGLAGGPSVNEQFF.